These T cell receptor beta chains were read from a single sample in a study of beta chain features in type 1 diabetes. This table comes from immunoSEQ multiplex PCR, and its TCRdb copy is limited to in-frame clones, with some not included. The sample holds about 140,000 clones, more than 9% seen once. Sequences were obtained from naive CD4+ T cells from blood. Receptor source: a man aged 18-30 years in good health. CDR3s include the opening cysteine and the closing phenylalanine or tryptophan. The order of the fields is J gene, D gene, V gene, clone size, CDR3 protein, CDR3 DNA. A D gene is named only where the DNA matches it firmly. Only part of the rows carry a size: once, few, many, or a class if the clone is expanded.

TRBJ2-3 | TRBD2 | TRBV10-1 | few | CASSESASGENTQYF | TGCGCCAGCAGTGAGTCGGCTAGCGGGGAAAATACGCAGTATTTT
TRBJ2-3 | TRBD2 | TRBV5-1 | NA | CASSAGLAGRGTQYF | TGCGCCAGCAGCGCAGGACTAGCGGGCAGGGGTACGCAGTATTTT
TRBJ2-1 | NA | TRBV19 | many | CASSTDGLYNEQFF | TGTGCCAGTAGTACAGACGGGTTATACAATGAGCAGTTCTTC
TRBJ2-5 | TRBD1 | TRBV19 | NA | CASSIAQGSETQYF | TGTGCCAGTAGTATAGCACAGGGGTCGGAGACCCAGTACTTC
TRBJ2-1 | TRBD2 | TRBV11-1 | NA | CASSLLAGGKQFF | TGTGCCAGCAGCTTACTAGCGGGGGGGAAACAGTTCTTC
TRBJ2-7 | TRBD1 | TRBV19 | few | CASSAPGQGAYEQYF | TGTGCCAGTAGTGCCCCGGGACAGGGGGCCTACGAGCAGTACTTC
TRBJ2-3 | TRBD1 | TRBV7-2 | NA | CVSGTGGTDTQYF | TGTGTGTCAGGGACAGGGGGAACAGATACGCAGTATTTT
TRBJ2-7 | TRBD2 | TRBV28 | few | CASSPRGGTYEQYF | TGTGCCAGCAGTCCCCGCGGGGGGACCTACGAGCAGTACTTC
TRBJ2-5 | NA | TRBV6-8 | NA | CASSYQLEVQETQYF | TGTGCCAGCAGTTACCAACTCGAGGTCCAAGAGACCCAGTACTTC
TRBJ2-3 | NA | TRBV30 | few | CAWKVGRGATTDTQYF | TGTGCCTGGAAGGTTGGCCGGGGGGCGACCACAGATACGCAGTATTTT
TRBJ1-5 | NA | TRBV29-1 | many | CSVASGSAQPQHF | TGCAGCGTTGCGTCAGGGTCTGCTCAGCCCCAGCATTTT
TRBJ1-3 | NA | TRBV28 | NA | CASRPGEYTIYF | TGTGCCAGCAGACCAGGGGAATACACCATATATTTT
TRBJ1-4 | NA | TRBV7-2 | NA | CASSLLGGTNEKLFF | TGCGCCAGCAGCCTCCTTGGGGGGACTAATGAAAAACTGTTTTTT
TRBJ2-2 | NA | TRBV25-1 | few | CASSEWGSGAAGELFF | TGTGCCAGCAGTGAGTGGGGGTCAGGGGCTGCCGGGGAGCTGTTTTTT
TRBJ1-2 | TRBD1 | TRBV4-1 | NA | CASSQDGTETLYGYTF | TGCGCCAGCAGCCAAGACGGGACAGAGACTCTATATGGCTACACCTTC
TRBJ2-7 | TRBD2 | TRBV7-8 | NA | CASSLEASGQTNSYEQYF | TGTGCCAGCAGCTTAGAGGCTAGCGGTCAAACTAACTCCTACGAGCAGTACTTC
TRBJ2-2 | NA | TRBV5-1 | few | CASSDKITDTGELFF | TGCGCCAGCAGCGATAAAATTACGGACACCGGGGAGCTGTTTTTT
TRBJ1-6 | TRBD1 | TRBV7-2 | NA | CASSFYRGGSPLHF | TGTGCCAGCAGCTTTTACAGGGGTGGGTCACCCCTCCACTTT
TRBJ2-3 | TRBD2 | TRBV7-2 | NA | CASSRIAGGPDTQYF | TGTGCCAGCAGCCGTATAGCGGGGGGACCAGATACGCAGTATTTT
TRBJ2-7 | NA | TRBV2 | NA | CASAGTGISEQYF | TGTGCCAGCGCCGGTACAGGGATTAGCGAGCAGTACTTC
TRBJ2-5 | TRBD2 | TRBV7-2 | NA | CASSPKTSLLETQYF | TGTGCCAGCAGCCCGAAGACTAGCCTGCTGGAGACCCAGTACTTC
TRBJ2-7 | TRBD2 | TRBV6-5 | NA | CASSVLGLVTYEQYF | TGTGCCAGCAGCGTCCTCGGACTAGTGACCTACGAGCAGTACTTC
TRBJ2-3 | TRBD2 | TRBV15 | few | CATSRSSVGRGDGTQYF | TGTGCCACCAGCAGATCATCGGTGGGACGGGGGGACGGTACGCAGTATTTT
TRBJ1-5 | TRBD1 | TRBV19 | few | CASSIDRVSGNQPQHF | TGTGCCAGTAGTATTGACAGGGTGAGTGGAAATCAGCCCCAGCATTTT
TRBJ2-6 | NA | TRBV30 | many | CAWSHGAGGANVLTF | TGTGCCTGGAGTCACGGTGCGGGTGGGGCCAACGTCCTGACTTTC
TRBJ2-1 | NA | TRBV30 | NA | CACSLAGPEQFF | TGTGCCTGTTCTTTAGCCGGCCCTGAGCAGTTCTTC
TRBJ2-6 | TRBD1 | TRBV5-4 | NA | CASSLETGGHSGANVLTF | TGTGCCAGCAGCTTAGAGACAGGGGGTCACTCTGGGGCCAACGTCCTGACTTTC
TRBJ1-4 | NA | TRBV5-1 | few | CASSLGRATEKLFF | TGCGCCAGCAGCTTGGGGAGGGCCACCGAAAAACTGTTTTTT
TRBJ2-5 | NA | TRBV7-6 | once | CASSGTAGAQYF | TGTGCCAGCAGCGGGACTGCCGGGGCCCAGTACTTC
TRBJ2-7 | TRBD1 | TRBV5-4 | NA | CASSLARQGVHEQYF | TGTGCCAGCAGCTTGGCCCGTCAGGGGGTCCACGAGCAGTACTTC
TRBJ2-1 | TRBD2 | TRBV7-3 | NA | CASSLIPVAGGYNEQFF | TGTGCCAGCAGCTTAATTCCCGTCGCGGGGGGTTACAATGAGCAGTTCTTC
TRBJ2-2 | NA | TRBV9 | NA | CASSAGTSTGELFF | TGTGCCAGCAGCGCCGGGACATCAACCGGGGAGCTGTTTTTT
TRBJ2-7 | NA | TRBV5-1 | few | CASSSAGGGNEQYF | TGCGCCAGCAGCTCGGCGGGCGGGGGCAACGAGCAGTACTTC
TRBJ2-7 | NA | TRBV7-2 | few | CASSLAAGGYEQYF | TGTGCCAGCAGCTTAGCCGCCGGGGGTTACGAGCAGTACTTC
TRBJ2-2 | TRBD1 | TRBV28 | few | CASKTRTGRTGELFF | TGTGCCAGCAAGACAAGGACAGGGCGGACCGGGGAGCTGTTTTTT
TRBJ2-7 | TRBD2 | TRBV6-5 | many | CASGLLAGANYEQYF | TGTGCCAGCGGACTCTTAGCGGGGGCCAACTACGAGCAGTACTTC
TRBJ2-7 | NA | TRBV4-1 | few | CASSQGEDYLYEQYF | TGCGCCAGCAGCCAAGGGGAGGACTACCTCTACGAGCAGTACTTC
TRBJ2-7 | TRBD1 | TRBV6-4 | few | CASSPGTGDTYEQYF | TGTGCCAGCAGCCCCGGGACAGGGGATACCTACGAGCAGTACTTC
TRBJ2-6 | NA | TRBV19 | NA | CASSMVGAGANVLTF | TGTGCCAGTAGTATGGTAGGGGCTGGGGCCAACGTCCTGACTTTC
TRBJ2-7 | TRBD2 | TRBV18 | few | CASSPIAGGSSYEQYF | TGTGCCAGCTCACCAATCGCGGGGGGGAGCTCCTACGAGCAGTACTTC
TRBJ1-1 | TRBD1 | TRBV19 | few | CASSPQGAGNTEAFF | TGTGCCAGTAGTCCGCAGGGGGCGGGCAATACTGAAGCTTTCTTT
TRBJ2-7 | NA | TRBV5-4 | NA | CASSPGSRYEQYF | TGTGCCAGCAGCCCCGGGAGCCGCTACGAGCAGTACTTC
TRBJ2-5 | NA | TRBV15 | NA | CATSRDSWYQETQYF | TGTGCCACCAGCAGAGACAGTTGGTACCAAGAGACCCAGTACTTC
TRBJ1-2 | NA | TRBV6-1 | few | CASSEAQGSLTNYGYTF | TGTGCCAGCAGTGAAGCGCAGGGTTCGCTAACGAACTATGGCTACACCTTC
TRBJ1-6 | TRBD1 | TRBV7-9 | many | CASSAGQGLPLHF | TGTGCCAGCAGCGCCGGACAGGGGTTACCCCTCCACTTT
TRBJ2-7 | TRBD2 | TRBV7-9 | NA | CASSQGLAGGIDEQYF | TGTGCCAGCAGCCAAGGACTAGCGGGGGGGATCGACGAGCAGTACTTC
TRBJ2-2 | TRBD2 | TRBV11-2 | NA | CASSRLAENTGELFF | TGTGCCAGCAGTCGACTAGCAGAGAACACCGGGGAGCTGTTTTTT
TRBJ1-6 | NA | TRBV7-2 | few | CASSLSQGRSPLHF | TGTGCCAGCAGCTTATCGCAGGGTCGGTCACCCCTCCACTTT
TRBJ2-2 | NA | TRBV6-5 | once | CASSSVTGELFF | TGTGCCAGCAGTTCCGTGACCGGGGAGCTGTTTTTT
TRBJ2-7 | NA | TRBV7-2 | few | CASSLVARGLSYEQYF | TGTGCCAGCAGCTTAGTTGCGCGGGGCCTCTCCTACGAGCAGTACTTC